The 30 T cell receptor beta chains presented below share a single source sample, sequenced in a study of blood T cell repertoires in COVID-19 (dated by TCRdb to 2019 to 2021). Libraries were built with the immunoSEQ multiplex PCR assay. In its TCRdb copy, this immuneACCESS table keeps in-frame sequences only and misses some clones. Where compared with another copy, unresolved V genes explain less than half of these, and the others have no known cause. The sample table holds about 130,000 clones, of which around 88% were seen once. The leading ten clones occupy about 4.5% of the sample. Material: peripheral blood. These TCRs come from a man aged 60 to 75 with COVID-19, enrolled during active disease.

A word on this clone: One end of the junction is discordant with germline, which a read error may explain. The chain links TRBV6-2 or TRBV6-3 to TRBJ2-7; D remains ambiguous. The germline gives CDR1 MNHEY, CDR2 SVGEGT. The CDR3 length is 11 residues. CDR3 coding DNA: TGTGCCAGCAGTCACTCCTACGAGCAGTACTTC. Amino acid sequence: CASSHSYEQYF.

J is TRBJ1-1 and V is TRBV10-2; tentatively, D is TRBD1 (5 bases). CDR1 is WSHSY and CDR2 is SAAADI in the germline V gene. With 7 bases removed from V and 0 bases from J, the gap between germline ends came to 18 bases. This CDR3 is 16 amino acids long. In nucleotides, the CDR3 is TGCGCCAGCAAGGACACCGGGCGGATAATGAACACTGAAGCTTTCTTT. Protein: CASKDTGRIMNTEAFF.

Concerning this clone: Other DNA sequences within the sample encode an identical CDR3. CDR3 sequence: CASSLEGGHSYNEQFF. The CDR3 nucleotides read TGCGCCAGCAGCTTGGAGGGAGGGCACTCCTACAATGAGCAGTTCTTC. The chain couples TRBV5-1 to TRBJ2-1, with 7 bases that match TRBD2. Germline CDR1 SGHRS, CDR2 YFSETQ. The J segment lost 0 bases and the V segment lost 0 bases, leaving 3 bases of the junction unmatched. The CDR3 loop spans 16 amino acids.

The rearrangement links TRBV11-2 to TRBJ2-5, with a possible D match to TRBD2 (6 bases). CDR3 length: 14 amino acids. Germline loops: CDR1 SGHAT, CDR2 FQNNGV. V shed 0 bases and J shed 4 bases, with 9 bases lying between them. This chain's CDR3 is CASSLEPGGETQYF. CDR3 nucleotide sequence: TGTGCCAGCAGCTTAGAGCCCGGGGGAGAGACCCAGTACTTC.

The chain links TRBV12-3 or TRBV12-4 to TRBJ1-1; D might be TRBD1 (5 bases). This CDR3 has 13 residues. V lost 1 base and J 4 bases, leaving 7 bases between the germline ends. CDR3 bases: TGTGCCAGCAGTTTAGTGGACATCACTGAAGCTTTCTTT. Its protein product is CASSLVDITEAFF.

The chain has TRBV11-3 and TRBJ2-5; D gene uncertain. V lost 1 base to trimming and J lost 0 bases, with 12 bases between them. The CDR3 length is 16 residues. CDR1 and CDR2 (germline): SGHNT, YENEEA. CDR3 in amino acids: CASSLGGSPDQETQYF. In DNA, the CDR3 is TGTGCCAGCAGCTTAGGTGGTAGCCCGGACCAAGAGACCCAGTACTTC.

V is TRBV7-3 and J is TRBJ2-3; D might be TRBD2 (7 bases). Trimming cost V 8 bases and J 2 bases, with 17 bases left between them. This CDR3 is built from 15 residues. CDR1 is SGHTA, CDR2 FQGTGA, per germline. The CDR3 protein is CASAAGAIPTDTQYF. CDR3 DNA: TGTGCCAGCGCGGCGGGGGCTATTCCCACAGATACGCAGTATTTT. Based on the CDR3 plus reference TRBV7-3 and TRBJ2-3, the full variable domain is GAGVSQTPSNKVTEKGKYVELRCDPISGHTALYWYRQSLGQGPEFLIYFQGTGAADDSGLPNDRFFAVRPEGSVSTLKIQRTERGDSAVYLCASAAGAIPTDTQYFGPGTRLTVL.

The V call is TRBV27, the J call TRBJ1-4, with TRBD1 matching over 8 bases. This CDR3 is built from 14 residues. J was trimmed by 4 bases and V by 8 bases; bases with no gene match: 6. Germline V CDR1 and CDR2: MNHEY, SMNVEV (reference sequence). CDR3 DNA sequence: TGTGCCAGCGGCCAGGACAGGGTTAATGAAAAACTGTTTTTT. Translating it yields CASGQDRVNEKLFF.

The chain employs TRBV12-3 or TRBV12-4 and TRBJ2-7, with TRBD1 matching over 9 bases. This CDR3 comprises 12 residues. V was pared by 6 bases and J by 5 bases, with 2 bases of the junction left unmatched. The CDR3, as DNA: TGTGCCAGCAGGAGGACAGGGGACGAGCAGTACTTC. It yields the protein CASRRTGDEQYF.

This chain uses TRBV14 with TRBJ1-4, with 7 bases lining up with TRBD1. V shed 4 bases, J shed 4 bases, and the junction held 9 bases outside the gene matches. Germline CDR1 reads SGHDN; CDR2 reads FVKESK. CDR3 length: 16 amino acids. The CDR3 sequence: CASSLTDRASNEKLFF. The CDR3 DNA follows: TGTGCCAGCAGCCTCACCGACAGGGCGAGTAATGAAAAACTGTTTTTT.

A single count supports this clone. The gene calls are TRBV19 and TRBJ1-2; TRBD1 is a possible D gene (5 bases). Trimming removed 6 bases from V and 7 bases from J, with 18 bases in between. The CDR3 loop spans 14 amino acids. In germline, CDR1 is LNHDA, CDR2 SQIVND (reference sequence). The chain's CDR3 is CASSPRLQGGGYTF. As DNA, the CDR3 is TGTGCCAGTAGCCCTCGGTTGCAGGGAGGTGGCTACACCTTC.

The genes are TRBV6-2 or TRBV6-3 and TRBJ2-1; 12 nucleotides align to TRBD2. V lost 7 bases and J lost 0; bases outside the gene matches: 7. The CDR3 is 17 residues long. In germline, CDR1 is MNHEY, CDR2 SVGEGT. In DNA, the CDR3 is TGTGCCAGCACCCCCCGGGGACTAGCGGGCTCCTACAATGAGCAGTTCTTC. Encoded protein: CASTPRGLAGSYNEQFF.

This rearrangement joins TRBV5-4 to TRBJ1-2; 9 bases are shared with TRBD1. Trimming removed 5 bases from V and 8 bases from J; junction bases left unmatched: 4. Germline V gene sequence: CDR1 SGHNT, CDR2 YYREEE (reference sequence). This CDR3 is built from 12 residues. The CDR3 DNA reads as TGTGCCAGCAGTACAGGGGGCTTAGGCTACACCTTC. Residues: CASSTGGLGYTF.

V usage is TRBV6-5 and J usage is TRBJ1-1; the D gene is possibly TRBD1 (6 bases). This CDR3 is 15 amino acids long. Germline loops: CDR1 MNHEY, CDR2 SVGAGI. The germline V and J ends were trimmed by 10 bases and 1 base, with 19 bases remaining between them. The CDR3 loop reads CATLGVGARNTEAFF. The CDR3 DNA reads TGTGCCACCCTTGGGGTGGGGGCCAGGAACACTGAAGCTTTCTTT.

In DNA form, the CDR3 reads TGTGCCAGCAGCTTAGAGGGTTCGGGTCGGTGGGGGGGCACAGATACGCAGTATTTT. Translation gives CASSLEGSGRWGGTDTQYF. The chain joins TRBV7-2 to TRBJ2-3; TRBD2 might be the D (6 bases). Germline lookup yields CDR1 SGHTA and CDR2 FQGNSA. Deletions cut 1 base from V and 1 base from J, with 21 bases between. The length of the CDR3 is 19 residues.

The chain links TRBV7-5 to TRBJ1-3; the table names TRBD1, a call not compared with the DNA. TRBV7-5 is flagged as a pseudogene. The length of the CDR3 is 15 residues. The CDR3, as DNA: TGTGCCAGAAGCTCCTTGGGCGTCTCTGGAAACACCATATATTTT. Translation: CARSSLGVSGNTIYF.

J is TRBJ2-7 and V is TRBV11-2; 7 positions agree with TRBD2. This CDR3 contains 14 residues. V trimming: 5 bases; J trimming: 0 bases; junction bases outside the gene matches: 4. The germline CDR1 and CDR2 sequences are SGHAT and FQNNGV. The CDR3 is CASSLRTSSYEQYF. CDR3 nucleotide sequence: TGTGCCAGCAGCCTACGGACTAGCTCCTACGAGCAGTACTTC.

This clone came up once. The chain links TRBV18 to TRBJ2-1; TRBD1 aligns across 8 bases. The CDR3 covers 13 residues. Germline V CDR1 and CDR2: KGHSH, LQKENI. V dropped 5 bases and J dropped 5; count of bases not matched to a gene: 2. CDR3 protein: CASSEDRDNEQFF. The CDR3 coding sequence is TGTGCCAGCTCAGAGGACAGGGACAATGAGCAGTTCTTC.

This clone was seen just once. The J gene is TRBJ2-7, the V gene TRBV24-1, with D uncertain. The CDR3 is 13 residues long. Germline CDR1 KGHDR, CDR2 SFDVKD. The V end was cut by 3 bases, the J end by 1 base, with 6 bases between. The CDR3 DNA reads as TGTGCCACCAGTGATGACATATCCTACGAGCAGTACTTC. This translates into CATSDDISYEQYF.

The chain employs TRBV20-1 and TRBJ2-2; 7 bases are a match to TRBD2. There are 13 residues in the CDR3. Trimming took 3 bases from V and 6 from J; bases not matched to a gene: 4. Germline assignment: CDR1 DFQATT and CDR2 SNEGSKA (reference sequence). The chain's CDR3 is CSASQGLPGELFF. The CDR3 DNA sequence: TGCAGTGCTAGTCAGGGACTACCCGGGGAGCTGTTTTTT.

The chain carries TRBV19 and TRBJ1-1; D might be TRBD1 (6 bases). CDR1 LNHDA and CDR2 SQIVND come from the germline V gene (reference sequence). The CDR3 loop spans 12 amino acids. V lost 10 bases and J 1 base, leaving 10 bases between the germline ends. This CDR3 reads CATKDRNTEAFF. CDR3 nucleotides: TGTGCCACCAAGGACAGGAACACTGAAGCTTTCTTT.

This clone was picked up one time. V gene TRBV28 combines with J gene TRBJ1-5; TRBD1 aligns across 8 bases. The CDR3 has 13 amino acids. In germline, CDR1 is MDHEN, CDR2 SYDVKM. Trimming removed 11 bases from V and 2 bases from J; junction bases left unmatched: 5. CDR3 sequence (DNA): TGTGCCTCCCAGGACAGGGGCAATCAGCCCCAGCATTTT. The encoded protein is CASQDRGNQPQHF.

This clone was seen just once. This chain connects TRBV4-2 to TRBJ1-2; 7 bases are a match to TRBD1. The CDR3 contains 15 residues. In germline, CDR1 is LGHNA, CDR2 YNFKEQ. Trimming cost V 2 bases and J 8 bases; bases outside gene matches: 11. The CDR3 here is CASSQPPSDRDGYTF. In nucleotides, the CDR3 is TGTGCCAGCAGCCAACCACCTTCCGACAGGGACGGCTACACCTTC.

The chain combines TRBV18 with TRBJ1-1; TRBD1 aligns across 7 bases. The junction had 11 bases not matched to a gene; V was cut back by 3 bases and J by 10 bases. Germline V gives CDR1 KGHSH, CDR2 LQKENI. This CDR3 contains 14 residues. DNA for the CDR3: TGTGCCAGCTCACCCCCCAACCGACAGGGTCGAGCTTTCTTT. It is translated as CASSPPNRQGRAFF.

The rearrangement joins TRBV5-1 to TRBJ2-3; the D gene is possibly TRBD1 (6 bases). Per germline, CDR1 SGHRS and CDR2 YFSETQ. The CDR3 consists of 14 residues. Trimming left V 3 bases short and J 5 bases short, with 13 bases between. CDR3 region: CASSSGEWEDTQYF. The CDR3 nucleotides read TGCGCCAGCAGCTCAGGGGAGTGGGAAGATACGCAGTATTTT. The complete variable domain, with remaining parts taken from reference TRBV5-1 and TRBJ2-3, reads KAGVTQTPRYLIKTRGQQVTLSCSPISGHRSVSWYQQTPGQGLQFLFEYFSETQRNKGNFPGRFSGRQFSNSRSEMNVSTLELGDSALYLCASSSGEWEDTQYFGPGTRLTVL.

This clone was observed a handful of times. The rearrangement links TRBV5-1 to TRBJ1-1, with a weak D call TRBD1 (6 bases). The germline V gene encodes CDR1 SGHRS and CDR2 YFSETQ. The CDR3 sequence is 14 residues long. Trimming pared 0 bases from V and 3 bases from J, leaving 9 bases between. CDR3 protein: CASSLDRADTEAFF. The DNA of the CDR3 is TGCGCCAGCAGCTTGGACAGGGCGGACACTGAAGCTTTCTTT.

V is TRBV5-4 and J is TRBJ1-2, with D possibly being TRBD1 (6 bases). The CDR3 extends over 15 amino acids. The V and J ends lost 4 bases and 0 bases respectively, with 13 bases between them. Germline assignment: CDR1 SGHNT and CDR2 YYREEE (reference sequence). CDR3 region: CASSPGQLPNYGYTF. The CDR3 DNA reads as TGTGCCAGCAGCCCTGGACAGCTACCTAACTATGGCTACACCTTC.

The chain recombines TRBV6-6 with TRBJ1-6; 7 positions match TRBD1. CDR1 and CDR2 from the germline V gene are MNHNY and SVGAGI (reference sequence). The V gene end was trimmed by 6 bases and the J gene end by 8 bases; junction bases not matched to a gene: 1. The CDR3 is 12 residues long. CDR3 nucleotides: TGTGCCAGCAGAGACAGGGATTCACCCCTCCACTTT. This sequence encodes CASRDRDSPLHF.

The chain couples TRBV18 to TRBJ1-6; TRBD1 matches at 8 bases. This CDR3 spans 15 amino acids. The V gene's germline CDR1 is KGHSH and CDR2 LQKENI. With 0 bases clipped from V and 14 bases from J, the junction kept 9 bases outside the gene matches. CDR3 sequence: CASSPPSGGGGALHF. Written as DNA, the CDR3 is TGTGCCAGCTCACCACCTTCAGGGGGCGGTGGAGCCCTCCACTTT. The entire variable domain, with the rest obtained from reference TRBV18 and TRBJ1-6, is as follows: NAGVMQNPRHLVRRRGQEARLRCSPMKGHSHVYWYRQLPEEGLKFMVYLQKENIIDESGMPKERFSAEFPKEGPSILRIQQVVRGDSAAYFCASSPPSGGGGALHFGNGTRLTVT.

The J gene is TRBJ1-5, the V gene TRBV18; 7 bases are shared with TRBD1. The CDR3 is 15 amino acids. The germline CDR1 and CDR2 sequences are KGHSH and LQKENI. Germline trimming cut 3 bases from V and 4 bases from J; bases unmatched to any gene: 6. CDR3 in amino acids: CASSPPGTANQPQHF. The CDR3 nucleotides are TGTGCCAGCTCACCCCCCGGGACAGCTAATCAGCCCCAGCATTTT.